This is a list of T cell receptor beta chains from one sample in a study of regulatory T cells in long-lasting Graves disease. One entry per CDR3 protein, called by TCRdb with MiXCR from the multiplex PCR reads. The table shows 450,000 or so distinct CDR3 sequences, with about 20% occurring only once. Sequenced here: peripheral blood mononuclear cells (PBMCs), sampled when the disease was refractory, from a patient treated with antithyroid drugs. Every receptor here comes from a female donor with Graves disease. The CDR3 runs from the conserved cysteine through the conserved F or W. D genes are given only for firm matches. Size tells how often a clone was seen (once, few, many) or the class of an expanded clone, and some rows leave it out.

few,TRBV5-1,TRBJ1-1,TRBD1,CASSSPLTGGGTEAFF,TGCGCCAGCAGCTCACCCCTGACAGGGGGCGGCACTGAAGCTTTCTTT
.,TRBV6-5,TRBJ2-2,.,CASSYSTLTGGELFF,TGTGCCAGCAGTTACTCGACCTTGACCGGCGGGGAGCTGTTTTTT
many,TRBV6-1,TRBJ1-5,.,CASTPGQHNQPQHF,TGTGCCAGCACTCCGGGACAACACAATCAGCCCCAGCATTTT
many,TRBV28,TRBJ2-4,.,CASTPGTAKNIQYF,TGTGCCAGCACTCCAGGGACAGCCAAAAACATTCAGTACTTC
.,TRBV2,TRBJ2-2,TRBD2,CASHSGRGTGELFF,TGTGCCAGCCATAGCGGGAGGGGCACCGGGGAGCTGTTTTTT
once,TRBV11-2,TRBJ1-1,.,CASRRPADRLNTEAFF,TGTGCCAGCCGCCGCCCGGCCGACAGGCTAAACACTGAAGCTTTCTTT
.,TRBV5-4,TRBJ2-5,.,CASSLSSVSETQYF,TGTGCCAGCAGCTTGTCATCAGTCTCAGAGACCCAGTACTTC
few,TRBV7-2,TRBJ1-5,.,CASSHDPGGQPQHF,TGTGCCAGCAGCCATGACCCGGGCGGACAGCCCCAGCATTTT
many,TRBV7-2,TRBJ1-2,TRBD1,CASSTTGTGQRYTF,TGTGCCAGCAGCACTACCGGGACAGGGCAACGCTACACCTTC
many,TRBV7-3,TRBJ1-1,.,CASSLIGDTEAFF,TGTGCCAGCAGCTTAATCGGCGACACTGAAGCTTTCTTT
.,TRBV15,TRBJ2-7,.,CATSRGTDSYEQYF,TGTGCCACCAGCAGAGGGACGGACTCCTACGAGCAGTACTTC
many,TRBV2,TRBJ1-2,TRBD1,CASSALGGGYTF,TGTGCCAGCAGCGCTTTAGGGGGCGGCTACACCTTC
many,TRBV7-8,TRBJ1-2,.,CASSLHRIANYGYTF,TGTGCCAGCAGCTTACATAGGATCGCTAACTATGGCTACACCTTC
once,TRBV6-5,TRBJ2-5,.,CASSYQGLSRETQYF,TGTGCCAGCAGTTACCAAGGACTCAGTAGGGAGACCCAGTACTTC
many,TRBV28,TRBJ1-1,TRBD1,CASVQSGDRATEAFF,TGTGCCAGCGTCCAATCTGGGGACAGGGCCACTGAAGCTTTCTTT
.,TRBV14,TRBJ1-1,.,CASTLTDLNTEAFF,TGTGCCAGCACCCTCACCGACCTTAACACTGAAGCTTTCTTT
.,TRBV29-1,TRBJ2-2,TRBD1,CSAPGQGDTGELFF,TGCAGCGCCCCGGGACAGGGGGACACCGGGGAGCTGTTTTTT
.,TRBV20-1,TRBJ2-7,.,CSARDGHSYEQYF,TGCAGTGCTAGAGATGGCCACTCCTACGAGCAGTACTTC
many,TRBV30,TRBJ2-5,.,CAWREGETQYF,TGTGCCTGGAGGGAGGGTGAGACCCAGTACTTC
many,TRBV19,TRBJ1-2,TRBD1,CATADRGRPMNGYTF,TGTGCCACAGCGGACAGGGGGCGCCCGATGAATGGCTACACCTTC
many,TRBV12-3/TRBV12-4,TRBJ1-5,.,CASSTTGNQPQHF,TGTGCCAGCAGTACGACGGGGAATCAGCCCCAGCATTTT
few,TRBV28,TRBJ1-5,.,CASSFQMVDQPQHF,TGTGCCAGCAGTTTTCAGATGGTGGATCAGCCCCAGCATTTT
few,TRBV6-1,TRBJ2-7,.,CASSRQVRGEQYF,TGTGCCAGCAGCCGACAGGTCAGGGGCGAGCAGTACTTC
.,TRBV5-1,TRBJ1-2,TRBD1,CASSQQGATDGYTF,TGCGCCAGCAGCCAGCAGGGGGCGACGGATGGCTACACCTTC
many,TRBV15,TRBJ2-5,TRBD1,CATSRDRDSQETQYF,TGTGCCACCAGCAGAGACCGGGACAGTCAAGAGACCCAGTACTTC
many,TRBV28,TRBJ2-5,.,CASKGETQYF,TGTGCCAGCAAGGGGGAGACCCAGTACTTC
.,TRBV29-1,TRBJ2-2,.,CSVYRQGAGELFF,TGCAGCGTGTACAGACAAGGGGCCGGGGAGCTGTTTTTT
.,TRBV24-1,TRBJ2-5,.,CATSDTPGRTIQETQYF,TGTGCCACCAGTGATACCCCGGGACGGACGATTCAAGAGACCCAGTACTTC
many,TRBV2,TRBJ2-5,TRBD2,CASGSGGPKTQYF,TGTGCCAGCGGGTCGGGAGGGCCCAAGACCCAGTACTTC
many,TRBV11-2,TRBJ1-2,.,CASSNTRGTAYGYTF,TGTGCCAGCAGCAACACGCGGGGGACGGCGTACGGCTACACCTTC
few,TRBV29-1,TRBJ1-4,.,CSVHGDSEKLFF,TGCAGCGTTCATGGGGATAGTGAAAAACTGTTTTTT
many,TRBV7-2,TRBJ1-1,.,CASSLEVGRAAFF,TGTGCCAGCAGCTTAGAAGTAGGACGGGCAGCTTTCTTT
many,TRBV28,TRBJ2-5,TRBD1,CASSSSQGNEYF,TGTGCCAGCAGTTCCTCACAGGGGAATGAGTACTTC
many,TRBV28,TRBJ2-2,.,CASSGEDKSFGELFF,TGTGCCAGCAGTGGGGAGGACAAGAGTTTTGGGGAGCTGTTTTTT
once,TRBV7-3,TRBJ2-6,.,CASSLTHSGANVLTF,TGTGCCAGCAGCCTGACACACTCTGGGGCCAACGTCCTGACTTTC
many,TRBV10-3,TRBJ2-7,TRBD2,CATRTSGGLDEQYF,TGTGCCACCCGGACTAGCGGGGGGTTGGACGAGCAGTACTTC
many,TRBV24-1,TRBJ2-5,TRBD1,CATSDISFGQGQETQYF,TGTGCCACCAGTGATATCAGCTTTGGACAGGGGCAAGAGACCCAGTACTTC
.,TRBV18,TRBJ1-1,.,CASSPYVSAPEAFF,TGTGCCAGCTCACCTTATGTGAGCGCCCCTGAAGCTTTCTTT
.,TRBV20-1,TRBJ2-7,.,CSASAGQFPSYEQYF,TGCAGTGCTTCGGCAGGGCAGTTTCCTTCCTACGAGCAGTACTTC
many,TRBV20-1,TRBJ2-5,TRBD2,CSARDPSGAQETQYF,TGCAGTGCTAGAGATCCTAGCGGGGCTCAAGAGACCCAGTACTTC
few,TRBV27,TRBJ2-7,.,CASTLSSGGAGTREYF,TGTGCCAGCACCCTATCGAGTGGCGGGGCAGGTACGAGGGAGTACTTC
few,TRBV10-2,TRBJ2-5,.,CASRALALPGGTQYF,TGCGCCAGCAGAGCATTAGCCTTGCCTGGAGGGACCCAGTACTTC
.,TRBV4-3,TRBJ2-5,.,CASSQESGAETQYF,TGCGCCAGCAGCCAAGAGTCCGGGGCCGAGACCCAGTACTTC
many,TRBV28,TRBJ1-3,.,CASSIIREAGNTIYF,TGTGCCAGCAGCATTATCAGGGAAGCTGGAAACACCATATATTTT
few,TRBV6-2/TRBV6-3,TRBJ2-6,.,CASSYTASGANVLTF,TGTGCCAGCAGTTATACGGCCTCTGGGGCCAACGTCCTGACTTTC
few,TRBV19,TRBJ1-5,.,CASSISRNQPQHF,TGTGCCAGTAGTATTTCCCGTAATCAGCCCCAGCATTTT
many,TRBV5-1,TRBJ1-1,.,CASSRREDGNTEAFF,TGCGCCAGCAGCCGACGTGAGGACGGGAACACTGAAGCTTTCTTT
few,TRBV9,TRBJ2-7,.,CASSTTGNPMYEQYF,TGTGCCAGCAGCACCACAGGGAATCCGATGTACGAGCAGTACTTC
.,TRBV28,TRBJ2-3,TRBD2,CASSRLAGITDTQYF,TGTGCCAGCAGTCGACTAGCGGGAATCACAGATACGCAGTATTTT
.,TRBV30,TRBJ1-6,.,CAWSDTTGTDSPLHF,TGTGCCTGGAGTGACACCACAGGGACGGATTCACCCCTCCACTTT
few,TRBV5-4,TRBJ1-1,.,CASRRAANTEAFF,TGTGCCAGCAGGAGGGCCGCGAACACTGAAGCTTTCTTT
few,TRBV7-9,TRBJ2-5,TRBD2,CASSPPPRLSEGGETQYF,TGTGCCAGCAGCCCTCCCCCCCGACTAAGTGAGGGAGGGGAGACCCAGTACTTC
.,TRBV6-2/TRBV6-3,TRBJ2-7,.,CASRKQGDSYEQYF,TGTGCCAGCAGGAAACAGGGCGACTCCTACGAGCAGTACTTC
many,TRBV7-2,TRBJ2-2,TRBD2,CASSLNPAGSNTGELFF,TGTGCCAGCAGCTTAAATCCAGCGGGGTCGAACACCGGGGAGCTGTTTTTT